This T cell receptor beta chain derives from a study of cytomegalovirus exposure and HLA in healthy donors. Study at large: A prior study identified some 100 million unique TCR beta sequences from about 179 million T cells.

Healthy bone marrow donors made up the cohort. Unrecorded immune exposures were likely, despite nominal health at sampling. Primers included in the PCR were 60 Vbeta and 13 Jbeta primers. Clones were sequenced by immunoSEQ multiplex PCR, and TCRdb holds only the in-frame ones, with some missing. The repertoire holds about 130,000 clones, with 80% to 90% as singletons. V gave up 5 bases and J gave up 2 bases; unmatched junction bases: 7. The CDR3 loop spans 15 amino acids. Per the germline V gene, CDR1 is MDHEN and CDR2 is SYDVKM. Remarks on this clone: As yet, its antigen is unknown.

Whole-study findings and limits: The majority of CMV-associated TCR beta chains were reported as apparently HLA-restricted in a later analysis.

J is TRBJ1-1 and V is TRBV28; 8 nucleotides match TRBD1. The sample was PBMCs. The clonotype comes from a woman aged 18 to 35 in good health and CMV-seropositive. The CDR3 region is CASSMTGVFNTEAFF. CDR3 nucleotides: TGTGCCAGCAGTATGACAGGGGTGTTTAACACTGAAGCTTTCTTT.